The rows below give T cell receptor beta chains drawn from one sample of a study of control samples from healthy donors and cancer patients. Sequenced by immunoSEQ multiplex PCR; TCRdb stores in-frame clones only, minus some. The repertoire includes approximately 79,000 clones, around 91% of them detected once, and under 7.5% sits in the top ten. Sequencing was performed on blood. Source of these receptors: a man aged 45-60 years in good health. Both conserved end residues are part of each CDR3. The D gene is left open where the match is weak. Size tells how often a clone was seen (once, few, many) or the class of an expanded clone, and some rows leave it out.

J: TRBJ1-5; D: -; size: -; V: TRBV6-2/TRBV6-3; CDR3: CASSKDNYQPQHF; DNA: TGTGCCAGCAGTAAGGACAACTATCAGCCCCAGCATTTT
J: TRBJ1-1; D: -; size: -; V: TRBV19; CDR3: CASTLTADTEAFF; DNA: TGTGCCAGTACTCTGACAGCCGACACTGAAGCTTTCTTT
J: TRBJ2-2; D: TRBD2; size: -; V: TRBV6-4; CDR3: CASSRLAGGTGELFF; DNA: TGTGCCAGCAGTCGACTAGCGGGGGGCACCGGGGAGCTGTTTTTT
J: TRBJ1-4; D: -; size: -; V: TRBV30; CDR3: CAWSRVKEKLFF; DNA: TGTGCCTGGAGCAGGGTGAAGGAAAAACTGTTTTTT
J: TRBJ1-1; D: -; size: few; V: TRBV2; CDR3: CASSEGSQGQAFF; DNA: TGTGCCAGCAGTGAAGGTAGTCAGGGTCAAGCTTTCTTT
J: TRBJ1-6; D: -; size: once; V: TRBV2; CDR3: CASRQAMVRDSPLHF; DNA: TGTGCCAGCAGACAAGCGATGGTTCGGGATTCACCCCTCCACTTT
J: TRBJ1-6; D: -; size: -; V: TRBV15; CDR3: CATSRDGFYNSPLHF; DNA: TGTGCCACCAGCAGAGATGGATTTTATAATTCACCCCTCCACTTT
J: TRBJ2-3; D: -; size: -; V: TRBV21-1; CDR3: CASSKGRARSKTDTQYF; DNA: TGTGCCAGCAGCAAGGGAAGGGCCAGGTCTAAGACAGATACGCAGTATTTT
J: TRBJ2-7; D: -; size: -; V: TRBV21-1; CDR3: CASSKGVAREKNEQYF; DNA: TGTGCCAGCAGCAAAGGGGTCGCCCGGGAGAAGAACGAGCAGTACTTC
J: TRBJ1-2; D: -; size: -; V: TRBV12-3/TRBV12-4; CDR3: CASSREGYTF; DNA: TGTGCCAGCAGTCGCGAGGGCTACACCTTC
J: TRBJ1-2; D: -; size: once; V: TRBV4-2; CDR3: CASSPGHGRGGYTF; DNA: TGTGCCAGCAGCCCGGGACACGGAAGAGGCGGCTACACCTTC
J: TRBJ2-2; D: -; size: -; V: TRBV5-1; CDR3: CASSTPSPGELFF; DNA: TGCGCCAGCAGCACCCCTAGCCCCGGGGAGCTGTTTTTT
J: TRBJ2-7; D: -; size: -; V: TRBV7-9; CDR3: CASSSQGQQTYEQYF; DNA: TGTGCCAGCAGTAGTCAAGGACAGCAAACCTACGAGCAGTACTTC
J: TRBJ1-2; D: -; size: -; V: TRBV19; CDR3: CASSIETANYGYTF; DNA: TGTGCCAGTAGTATCGAGACCGCCAACTATGGCTACACCTTC
J: TRBJ2-1; D: -; size: -; V: TRBV7-6; CDR3: CASSLDRVSEQFF; DNA: TGTGCCAGCAGCTTAGACAGGGTTTCTGAGCAGTTCTTC
J: TRBJ1-4; D: -; size: -; V: TRBV19; CDR3: CASSILTGEKLFF; DNA: TGTGCCAGTAGTATACTCACTGGAGAAAAACTGTTTTTT
J: TRBJ1-2; D: -; size: -; V: TRBV7-2; CDR3: CASSPVGDGPGLGYGYTF; DNA: TGTGCCAGCAGCCCGGTCGGGGACGGACCTGGACTTGGATATGGCTACACCTTC
J: TRBJ2-1; D: -; size: once; V: TRBV9; CDR3: CASSVVVNSYNEQFF; DNA: TGTGCCAGCAGCGTAGTCGTAAACTCCTACAATGAGCAGTTCTTC
J: TRBJ1-1; D: TRBD1; size: -; V: TRBV4-3; CDR3: CASSQDSPGQGDTEAFF; DNA: TGCGCCAGCAGCCAAGACAGTCCGGGACAGGGGGACACTGAAGCTTTCTTT
J: TRBJ2-3; D: -; size: -; V: TRBV7-9; CDR3: CASSTIESQDVAQDTQYF; DNA: TGTGCCAGCAGTACCATAGAGTCCCAAGACGTGGCCCAAGATACGCAGTATTTT